The 12 T cell receptor beta chains presented below share a single source sample, sequenced in a study of blood T cell repertoires in COVID-19. This table comes from immunoSEQ multiplex PCR, and its TCRdb copy is limited to in-frame clones, with some not included. This table has under 400,000 clones, over 75% appearing once. Sequenced sample: peripheral blood. The receptors come from a woman in her 30s with COVID-19, enrolled during active disease.

The rearrangement links TRBV27 to TRBJ2-1; a possible D gene is TRBD2 (6 bases). Germline V CDR1 and CDR2: MNHEY, SMNVEV (reference sequence). The CDR3 sequence is 15 residues long. V was trimmed by 3 bases and J by 2 bases, leaving 11 bases between them. CDR3 in amino acids: CASSFPGSTYNEQFF. CDR3 nucleotide sequence: TGTGCCAGCAGTTTCCCCGGGAGCACCTACAATGAGCAGTTCTTC.

This clone is a singleton in its sample. This sequence joins TRBV28 and TRBJ2-7; a possible D gene is TRBD1 (6 bases). Germline V gives CDR1 MDHEN, CDR2 SYDVKM. The V and J ends lost 6 bases and 0 bases respectively, with 15 bases between them. The CDR3 runs to 15 residues. The CDR3 loop reads CASSDTGSSSYEQYF. The DNA for the CDR3 is TGTGCCAGCAGCGATACAGGGTCGAGCTCCTACGAGCAGTACTTC.

This clone appeared a single time. This chain uses TRBV6-1 with TRBJ2-3, with D possibly being TRBD1 (7 bases). The CDR3 extends over 16 amino acids. Germline CDR1 MNHNS, CDR2 SASEGT. Trimming shortened V by 4 bases and J by 8 bases, and 22 bases separated the two germline ends. The CDR3 protein is CASSGAGPSQGGTQYF. The CDR3 DNA sequence: TGTGCCAGCAGTGGGGCAGGGCCTAGTCAGGGGGGTACGCAGTATTTT.

J is TRBJ1-4 and V is TRBV6-5; 7 bases fit TRBD1. The ends lost 6 bases at V and 1 base at J; junction bases unmatched: 5. The length of the CDR3 is 15 residues. The germline CDR1 and CDR2 sequences are MNHEY and SVGAGI. The CDR3 loop reads CASRGQALTNEKLFF. CDR3 in DNA: TGTGCCAGCAGAGGACAGGCTCTAACTAATGAAAAACTGTTTTTT.

The V and J genes are TRBV7-8 and TRBJ2-3; D call uncertain. Germline V lookup: CDR1 SGHVS, CDR2 FQNEAQ. The CDR3 runs to 15 residues. Trimming stripped 0 bases from V and 0 bases from J, with 7 bases between. The chain's CDR3 is CASSLAGGSTDTQYF. The CDR3 DNA reads as TGTGCCAGCAGCTTAGCAGGCGGAAGCACAGATACGCAGTATTTT.

The V and J genes are TRBV3-1 (or the pseudogene TRBV3-2) and TRBJ2-5; the match to TRBD2 covers 9 bases. The CDR3 consists of 18 residues. Looked up from germline, CDR1 is LGHDT and CDR2 is YNNKEL (reference sequence). The trim removed 0 bases at V and 3 bases at J, leaving 11 bases unmatched. The CDR3 here is CASSQDPPKTSGEETQYF. DNA for the CDR3: TGTGCCAGCAGCCAAGACCCCCCCAAGACTAGCGGAGAAGAGACCCAGTACTTC.

This clone has only a few counts. The chain couples TRBV7-2 to TRBJ1-3; no clear D gene. CDR1 SGHTA and CDR2 FQGNSA come from the germline V gene. V was cut by 3 bases and J by 0 bases, with 9 bases left in between. This CDR3 has 15 residues. The CDR3 DNA reads TGTGCCAGCAGCTTTTCCCCGAGCTCTGGAAACACCATATATTTT. Its protein is CASSFSPSSGNTIYF. The full variable domain, with the rest looked up from reference TRBV7-2 and TRBJ1-3, is GAGVSQSPSNKVTEKGKDVELRCDPISGHTALYWYRQSLGQGLEFLIYFQGNSAPDKSGLPSDRFSAERTGGSVSTLTIQRTQQEDSAVYLCASSFSPSSGNTIYFGEGSWLTVV.

CDR3 amino acids: CASSMRPGGIDQPQHF. In nucleotides, the CDR3 is TGTGCCAGTAGTATGAGACCAGGGGGTATCGATCAGCCCCAGCATTTT. V usage is TRBV19 and J usage is TRBJ1-5; TRBD1 matches at 7 bases. V shed 3 bases, J shed 5 bases, and the junction held 10 bases outside the gene matches. Germline values: CDR1 LNHDA, CDR2 SQIVND (reference sequence). The CDR3 runs to 16 residues. Looking up the rest from reference TRBV19 and TRBJ1-5 gives the full variable domain: DGGITQSPKYLFRKEGQNVTLSCEQNLNHDAMYWYRQDPGQGLRLIYYSQIVNDFQKGDIAEGYSVSREKKESFPLTVTSAQKNPTAFYLCASSMRPGGIDQPQHFGDGTRLSIL.

The chain uses TRBV5-8 and TRBJ2-3; 8 nucleotides match TRBD1. V lost 4 bases to trimming and J lost 3 bases; unmatched junction nucleotides: 13. The length of the CDR3 is 17 residues. Germline V gene data show CDR1 as SGHTS and CDR2 as YDEGEE. CDR3 nucleotides: TGTGCCAGCAGCGGGCCGAACACAGGGGGAACGACAGATACGCAGTATTTT. This gives the protein CASSGPNTGGTTDTQYF.

The rearrangement links TRBV6-5 to TRBJ1-2, with 9 bases identical to TRBD1. The CDR3 spans 15 residues. The trim removed 7 bases at V and 4 bases at J, leaving 10 bases unmatched. Germline V gives CDR1 MNHEY, CDR2 SVGAGI. DNA of the CDR3: TGTGCCAGCATGCAAGCCGGGACAGGGTCCTATGGCTACACCTTC. Its translation: CASMQAGTGSYGYTF.

This chain's CDR3 is CASGLAGGTDTQYF. DNA for the CDR3: TGTGCCTCGGGACTAGCGGGAGGAACAGATACGCAGTATTTT. The V gene is TRBV19, the J gene TRBJ2-3; 15 positions match TRBD2. This CDR3 region has 14 residues. Germline CDR1 reads LNHDA; CDR2 reads SQIVND (reference sequence). Losses at the gene ends were 11 bases for V and 3 bases for J; bases not matched to a gene: 3. Using reference TRBV19 and TRBJ2-3 for the parts outside the CDR3, the full variable domain is DGGITQSPKYLFRKEGQNVTLSCEQNLNHDAMYWYRQDPGQGLRLIYYSQIVNDFQKGDIAEGYSVSREKKESFPLTVTSAQKNPTAFYLCASGLAGGTDTQYFGPGTRLTVL.

This clone showed up just once. The chain is built from TRBV2 and TRBJ2-3; 8 bases fit TRBD2. V lost 4 bases, J lost 7 bases, and 7 bases stayed unmatched. The length of the CDR3 is 14 residues. Per germline, CDR1 SNHLY and CDR2 FYNNEI. The CDR3 DNA reads TGTGCCAGCAGTGTAGGAGCGGGGGATTATACGCAGTATTTT. Translating gives CASSVGAGDYTQYF.